These T cell receptor beta chains were read from a single sample in a study of cytomegalovirus exposure and HLA in healthy donors. Libraries were prepared by immunoSEQ multiplex PCR; TCRdb keeps only in-frame clonotypes and omits some of them. The repertoire holds roughly 130,000 clones, with 70% to 85% as singletons. Source material: PBMCs. Receptors originate from a woman aged 50 to 60 in good health and CMV-seropositive. Both conserved end residues are part of each CDR3. Fields, in order: CDR3 protein, CDR3 DNA, J gene, D gene, V gene, clone size. D genes are given only for firm matches. Rows give clone size only sometimes, using once, few, many, or a class for an expanded clone.

CASSSGQLSTDTQYF,TGTGCCAGCAGCTCGGGACAACTTAGCACAGATACGCAGTATTTT,TRBJ2-3,-,TRBV5-4,-
CASRGDRVATGELFF,TGTGCCAGCAGGGGGGACAGGGTGGCCACCGGGGAGCTGTTTTTT,TRBJ2-2,TRBD1,TRBV2,-
CSAAGQGAAEAFF,TGCAGCGCTGCGGGACAGGGGGCCGCGGAAGCTTTCTTT,TRBJ1-1,TRBD1,TRBV29-1,-
CASSPRTREGETQYF,TGTGCCAGCAGTCCTAGGACCAGGGAGGGGGAGACCCAGTACTTC,TRBJ2-5,TRBD2,TRBV6-6,-
CASSVDQGSYNEQFF,TGTGCCAGCAGCGTAGATCAGGGGTCTTACAATGAGCAGTTCTTC,TRBJ2-1,-,TRBV9,-
CASSPYNEQFF,TGTGCCAGCAGCCCTTACAATGAGCAGTTCTTC,TRBJ2-1,-,TRBV7-2,-
CASSLEFPGELFF,TGTGCCAGCAGTTTAGAGTTCCCCGGGGAGCTGTTTTTT,TRBJ2-2,-,TRBV28,-
CAISLGTGPISYEQYF,TGTGCCATCAGTTTGGGGACAGGCCCTATCTCCTACGAGCAGTACTTC,TRBJ2-7,TRBD1,TRBV10-3,-
CASRERTREFF,TGTGCCAGCAGGGAAAGGACAAGGGAGTTCTTC,TRBJ2-1,-,TRBV2,-
CASSGDRRSQETQYF,TGCGCCAGCAGCGGGGACAGGCGAAGTCAAGAGACCCAGTACTTC,TRBJ2-5,TRBD1,TRBV5-1,-
CASSPNPGQGGTGELFF,TGTGCCAGCAGTCCAAACCCGGGACAGGGGGGTACCGGGGAGCTGTTTTTT,TRBJ2-2,TRBD1,TRBV28,-
CASSQDRAGGLMVETQYF,TGCGCCAGCAGCCAAGATAGGGCGGGGGGGTTAATGGTAGAGACCCAGTACTTC,TRBJ2-5,TRBD2,TRBV4-3,-
CASSLSPSGGFTDTQYF,TGTGCCAGCAGCTTGTCTCCTAGCGGGGGGTTCACAGATACGCAGTATTTT,TRBJ2-3,TRBD2,TRBV7-3,-
CSVEPQQGSGELFF,TGCAGCGTTGAGCCCCAACAGGGCTCCGGGGAGCTGTTTTTT,TRBJ2-2,-,TRBV29-1,-
CASSRTGRAGELFF,TGTGCCAGCAGCCGGACAGGGAGGGCCGGGGAGCTGTTTTTT,TRBJ2-2,-,TRBV14,-
CASSPGASSGNTIYF,TGTGCCAGCTCACCAGGAGCCAGCTCTGGAAACACCATATATTTT,TRBJ1-3,-,TRBV18,-
CASSLGEPTGELFF,TGCGCCAGCAGCTTGGGAGAGCCCACCGGGGAGCTGTTTTTT,TRBJ2-2,-,TRBV5-1,-
CASAMRLTNYGYTF,TGTGCTAGTGCTATGAGACTCACGAACTATGGCTACACCTTC,TRBJ1-2,-,TRBV12-5,-
CASSLVGGSYEQYF,TGTGCCAGCAGCCTTGTAGGCGGCTCCTACGAGCAGTACTTC,TRBJ2-7,-,TRBV11-2,once
CASSLRTGQSGYTF,TGTGCCAGCAGCTTGAGGACAGGGCAAAGTGGCTACACCTTC,TRBJ1-2,TRBD1,TRBV5-6,-
CASSAGLAEHTDTQYF,TGCGCCAGCAGCGCGGGACTAGCGGAGCACACAGATACGCAGTATTTT,TRBJ2-3,TRBD2,TRBV5-1,-
CASSRTGGHGYTF,TGTGCCAGCAGTAGGACAGGGGGCCACGGCTACACCTTC,TRBJ1-2,TRBD1,TRBV6-5,few
CASSFWLGRVSNQPQHF,TGTGCCAGCAGCTTTTGGTTGGGGAGGGTAAGCAATCAGCCCCAGCATTTT,TRBJ1-5,-,TRBV5-6,-
CASGYRGGYTF,TGTGCCAGCGGATACAGGGGGGGCTACACCTTC,TRBJ1-2,TRBD1,TRBV5-6,-
CAWSLDRRTSTDTQYF,TGTGCCTGGAGTTTAGACAGGAGAACTAGCACAGATACGCAGTATTTT,TRBJ2-3,-,TRBV30,-
CASSPGQGGSTQYF,TGTGCCAGCAGCCCGGGACAGGGAGGGTCAACGCAGTATTTT,TRBJ2-3,TRBD1,TRBV6-1,-
CASSGLTSGGGTDTQYF,TGTGCCAGCAGCGGGCTGACTAGCGGGGGGGGCACAGATACGCAGTATTTT,TRBJ2-3,TRBD2,TRBV9,-
CASSPLTPLSGDSGNTIYF,TGTGCCAGCTCACCACTGACCCCACTTTCGGGGGACTCTGGAAACACCATATATTTT,TRBJ1-3,-,TRBV18,-
CATSSSRRRLYSNQPQHF,TGTGCCACCAGCAGTTCACGTCGGAGGCTTTATAGCAATCAGCCCCAGCATTTT,TRBJ1-5,-,TRBV15,-
CASSSGQALAETQYF,TGTGCCAGCAGCTCCGGACAGGCCCTTGCGGAGACCCAGTACTTC,TRBJ2-5,TRBD1,TRBV27,-
CASSRDRGSGANVLTF,TGTGCCAGCAGTCGAGACAGGGGGTCTGGGGCCAACGTCCTGACTTTC,TRBJ2-6,TRBD1,TRBV6-6,-
CASSFDVGGTEAFF,TGTGCCAGCAGCTTTGATGTAGGGGGCACTGAAGCTTTCTTT,TRBJ1-1,-,TRBV5-4,-
CASSPTGGYGYTF,TGTGCCAGCAGTCCTACAGGGGGCTATGGCTACACCTTC,TRBJ1-2,TRBD1,TRBV7-9,-
CASSVTGTTFTDTQYF,TGTGCCAGCAGCGTGACCGGGACTACGTTCACAGATACGCAGTATTTT,TRBJ2-3,TRBD2,TRBV9,-
CASTGGGLPDTQYF,TGTGCCAGCACCGGAGGGGGCTTGCCAGATACGCAGTATTTT,TRBJ2-3,-,TRBV7-9,-
CASSLDRQETQYF,TGTGCCAGCAGCCTGGACAGACAAGAGACCCAGTACTTC,TRBJ2-5,-,TRBV5-8,-
CASSLFGLAGGPNEQFF,TGTGCCAGCAGTTTATTCGGGCTAGCGGGGGGGCCCAATGAGCAGTTCTTC,TRBJ2-1,TRBD2,TRBV28,-
CASSDRGSDQPQHF,TGTGCCAGCAGTGACAGGGGTTCCGATCAGCCCCAGCATTTT,TRBJ1-5,TRBD1,TRBV6-5,-